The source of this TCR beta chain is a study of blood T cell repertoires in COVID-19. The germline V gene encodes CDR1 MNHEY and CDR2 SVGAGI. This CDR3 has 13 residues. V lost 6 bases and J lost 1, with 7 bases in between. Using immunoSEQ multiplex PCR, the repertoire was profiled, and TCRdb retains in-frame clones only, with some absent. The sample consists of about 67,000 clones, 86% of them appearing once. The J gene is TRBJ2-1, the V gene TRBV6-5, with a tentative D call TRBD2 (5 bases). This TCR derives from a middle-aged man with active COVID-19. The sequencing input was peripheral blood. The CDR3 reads CASSPGSYNEQFF. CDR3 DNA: TGTGCCAGCAGCCCGGGGTCCTACAATGAGCAGTTCTTC.